This is a list of T cell receptor beta chains from one sample in a study of technical replicates of blood from a handful of donors. Only in-frame clones appear in the TCRdb table, and some are missing; sequencing was by immunoSEQ multiplex PCR. Of about 97,000 clones listed, approximately 95% were seen once; the top ten hold about 0.3%. The specimen was T cells isolated from PBMCs. These receptor sequences come from a human donor in good health. The CDR3 runs from the conserved cysteine through the conserved F or W. Fields, in order: clone size, V gene, D gene, J gene, CDR3 protein, CDR3 DNA. A D gene is named only where the DNA matches it firmly. Size tells how often a clone was seen (once, few, many) or the class of an expanded clone, and some rows leave it out.

once	TRBV7-2	NA	TRBJ2-1	CASSLGLEGPYNEQFF	TGTGCCAGCAGCTTGGGTTTAGAGGGCCCCTACAATGAGCAGTTCTTC
NA	TRBV7-2	TRBD2	TRBJ2-7	CASSLDLGLDEQYF	TGTGCCAGCAGCTTAGATCTCGGACTAGACGAGCAGTACTTC
once	TRBV9	TRBD1	TRBJ2-1	CASSGGGGEQFF	TGTGCCAGCAGCGGAGGGGGCGGGGAGCAGTTCTTC
NA	TRBV6-1	NA	TRBJ1-1	CASFRLLNTEAFF	TGTGCCAGCTTTCGTCTATTGAACACTGAAGCTTTCTTT
once	TRBV27	NA	TRBJ2-7	CASSFLRDYDEQYF	TGTGCCAGCAGTTTTCTCAGGGATTATGACGAGCAGTACTTC
NA	TRBV5-6	NA	TRBJ1-3	CASSSQGAGNTIYF	TGTGCCAGCAGCTCCCAGGGCGCCGGAAACACCATATATTTT
few	TRBV13	TRBD1	TRBJ2-7	CASSLEGQIYEQYF	TGTGCCAGCAGCTTAGAGGGACAGATCTACGAGCAGTACTTC
NA	TRBV13	NA	TRBJ1-2	CASSLESYGGANYGYTF	TGTGCCAGCAGCTTAGAGTCTTACGGGGGGGCCAACTATGGCTACACCTTC
NA	TRBV4-3	TRBD2	TRBJ2-4	CASSLGRGLAGTLAKNIQYF	TGCGCCAGCAGCCTTGGGCGAGGACTAGCGGGTACTCTAGCCAAAAACATTCAGTACTTC
NA	TRBV7-3	TRBD1	TRBJ2-1	CASSIRQGNYNEQFF	TGTGCCAGCAGCATAAGACAGGGGAATTACAATGAGCAGTTCTTC
NA	TRBV6-1	TRBD1	TRBJ1-4	CASSEVWTGWLFF	TGTGCCAGCAGTGAAGTCTGGACAGGGTGGCTGTTTTTT
NA	TRBV11-3	TRBD1	TRBJ2-7	CASSHRDRVFHEQYF	TGTGCCAGCAGCCACCGGGACAGGGTATTCCACGAGCAGTACTTC
NA	TRBV4-2	NA	TRBJ2-3	CASSQEGTVTDTQYF	TGTGCCAGCAGCCAAGAAGGGACTGTCACAGATACGCAGTATTTT
NA	TRBV7-8	TRBD1	TRBJ1-4	CASSLATDRGDEKLFF	TGTGCCAGCAGCTTAGCGACCGACAGGGGAGATGAAAAACTGTTTTTT
NA	TRBV25-1	NA	TRBJ2-7	CASSATYEQYF	TGTGCCAGCAGTGCTACCTACGAGCAGTACTTC
NA	TRBV6-6	TRBD1	TRBJ1-6	CASKGTGGHLNSPLHF	TGTGCCAGCAAGGGGACAGGGGGCCATTTAAATTCACCCCTCCACTTT
NA	TRBV6-1	NA	TRBJ2-7	CASSEAGLYYEQYF	TGTGCCAGCAGTGAAGCGGGACTCTACTACGAGCAGTACTTC
NA	TRBV5-8	NA	TRBJ2-5	CASSADRLQETQYF	TGTGCCAGCAGCGCGGACAGACTCCAAGAGACCCAGTACTTC
NA	TRBV19	NA	TRBJ2-3	CASSIVGVGTDTQYF	TGTGCCAGTAGTATAGTGGGAGTAGGTACAGATACGCAGTATTTT
NA	TRBV7-3	TRBD2	TRBJ2-2	CASSSPEGGYNPGELFF	TGTGCCAGCAGCTCCCCCGAGGGAGGGTACAACCCCGGGGAGCTGTTTTTT
NA	TRBV18	NA	TRBJ1-1	CASSPRGGTVNTEAFF	TGTGCCAGCTCACCACGGGGGGGGACGGTGAACACTGAAGCTTTCTTT
NA	TRBV6-5	TRBD1	TRBJ2-7	CASWDSPYEQYF	TGTGCCAGCTGGGACAGTCCCTACGAGCAGTACTTC
NA	TRBV28	NA	TRBJ1-5	CASSLIVQGYQPQHF	TGTGCCAGCAGTTTAATCGTCCAGGGGTATCAGCCCCAGCATTTT
NA	TRBV30	NA	TRBJ1-2	CAWDLGGSYGYTF	TGTGCCTGGGACCTCGGGGGGTCCTATGGCTACACCTTC
NA	TRBV6-1	TRBD2	TRBJ2-3	CASSEVIAGTDTQYF	TGTGCCAGCAGTGAAGTAATAGCGGGGACAGATACGCAGTATTTT
NA	TRBV9	TRBD1	TRBJ1-1	CASSAGQGRNTEAFF	TGTGCCAGCAGCGCAGGACAGGGGAGGAACACTGAAGCTTTCTTT
NA	TRBV6-5	NA	TRBJ1-2	CASSAAGARGYTF	TGTGCCAGCAGTGCTGCGGGGGCGAGGGGCTACACCTTC
NA	TRBV5-1	TRBD2	TRBJ2-3	CASSLGTSDSTDTQYF	TGCGCCAGCAGCTTGGGTACTAGCGATAGCACAGATACGCAGTATTTT
NA	TRBV7-9	TRBD1	TRBJ2-7	CASSWTGGDSYEQYF	TGTGCCAGCAGCTGGACAGGTGGGGACTCCTACGAGCAGTACTTC
NA	TRBV25-1	NA	TRBJ1-5	CASSDHRGQPQHF	TGTGCCAGCAGTGATCATAGGGGTCAGCCCCAGCATTTT
NA	TRBV6-4	TRBD2	TRBJ2-2	CASSDGRDTGELFF	TGTGCCAGCAGTGACGGGAGGGACACCGGGGAGCTGTTTTTT
NA	TRBV5-1	TRBD2	TRBJ2-1	CASSLLAGDSNEQFF	TGCGCCAGCAGCTTGCTAGCGGGGGACTCCAATGAGCAGTTCTTC
NA	TRBV6-1	TRBD2	TRBJ2-5	CASSFPGLADETQYF	TGTGCCAGCAGCTTCCCGGGACTAGCGGATGAGACCCAGTACTTC
NA	TRBV9	TRBD1	TRBJ2-2	CASSGDRVGGELFF	TGTGCCAGCAGCGGGGACAGGGTCGGCGGGGAGCTGTTTTTT
NA	TRBV11-3	NA	TRBJ1-2	CASSLGGSAYGYTF	TGTGCCAGCAGCTTAGGGGGCAGTGCCTATGGCTACACCTTC
NA	TRBV7-9	NA	TRBJ1-2	CASSLDAQDYGYTF	TGTGCCAGCAGCTTAGACGCACAGGACTATGGCTACACCTTC
NA	TRBV5-1	TRBD2	TRBJ2-5	CASSFLTSSGAETQYF	TGCGCCAGCAGTTTCTTAACCTCTAGCGGTGCAGAGACCCAGTACTTC
NA	TRBV7-6	NA	TRBJ1-1	CASSSGAGWMNTEAFF	TGTGCCAGCAGCTCCGGAGCGGGATGGATGAACACTGAAGCTTTCTTT
NA	TRBV7-8	NA	TRBJ1-4	CASSLGGAEKLFF	TGTGCCAGCAGCTTAGGGGGCGCTGAAAAACTGTTTTTT
NA	TRBV4-3	NA	TRBJ2-2	CASSPGVASAANTGELFF	TGCGCCAGCAGCCCCGGGGTGGCTAGCGCTGCGAACACCGGGGAGCTGTTTTTT
NA	TRBV7-9	NA	TRBJ2-7	CASSPSSGEQYF	TGTGCCAGCAGCCCCTCATCGGGTGAGCAGTACTTC
once	TRBV7-6	NA	TRBJ2-7	CASSLGAGARDEQYF	TGTGCCAGCAGCTTAGGGGCAGGGGCGAGGGACGAGCAGTACTTC
NA	TRBV27	TRBD1	TRBJ2-1	CASTPGTGSYNEQFF	TGTGCCAGCACCCCCGGGACAGGGTCCTACAATGAGCAGTTCTTC
NA	TRBV30	TRBD1	TRBJ1-5	CAWSQAGGNQPQHF	TGTGCCTGGAGTCAGGCAGGGGGGAATCAGCCCCAGCATTTT
NA	TRBV28	TRBD2	TRBJ2-7	CAIGLAGGKSF	TGTGCCATCGGGCTAGCGGGAGGAAAATCCTTC
NA	TRBV9	TRBD2	TRBJ2-1	CASSVVGGGNEQFF	TGTGCCAGCAGCGTAGTGGGCGGGGGCAATGAGCAGTTCTTC
NA	TRBV6-6	TRBD1	TRBJ1-2	CASRYDRAGSGYTF	TGTGCCAGCAGATATGACAGGGCAGGTAGCGGCTACACCTTC
NA	TRBV10-3	NA	TRBJ2-2	CAISEGGAGELFF	TGTGCCATCAGTGAGGGAGGGGCCGGGGAGCTGTTTTTT
NA	TRBV9	TRBD1	TRBJ2-3	CASTQGQPKDTQYF	TGTGCCAGCACCCAGGGACAGCCCAAGGATACGCAGTATTTT
NA	TRBV11-3	NA	TRBJ1-4	CASSQGNEKLFF	TGTGCCAGCAGCCAGGGTAATGAAAAACTGTTTTTT
NA	TRBV19	TRBD2	TRBJ2-1	CASSSGLGPYEQFF	TGTGCCAGTAGTTCCGGACTAGGACCATATGAGCAGTTCTTC
NA	TRBV5-6	TRBD2	TRBJ2-2	CASSLLADTGELFF	TGTGCCAGCAGCTTGCTAGCGGACACCGGGGAGCTGTTTTTT
NA	TRBV9	TRBD2	TRBJ2-1	CASSLDSGSVNYNEQFF	TGTGCCAGCAGCCTCGATAGCGGGAGTGTAAACTACAATGAGCAGTTCTTC
NA	TRBV13	TRBD2	TRBJ2-1	CASSFREGRSEQFF	TGTGCCAGCAGCTTCCGGGAGGGCCGTAGTGAGCAGTTCTTC